What follows describes a single T cell receptor (beta chain). It lacks a known antigen. Base qualities are missing; no much larger clone stands one base away. The roughly 42 donors, aged about 6 to 95 years, were systemically healthy Caucasian individuals from Russia. Each donor gave ten milliliters of peripheral blood, drawn into EDTA-treated Vacutainer tubes. Ficoll-Paque density-gradient centrifugation was used to isolate PBMCs, with at least 6.5 million obtained per sample. Total RNA, at least 5 micrograms per sample, was extracted from PBMCs with Trizol reagent. The percentages of naive CD45RAhigh/CD27high T cells were determined by flow cytometry on a PBMC aliquot from every donor. Taken from cysteine to phenylalanine, the CDR3 has 16 residues. Of all the DNA, just the CDR3 is kept, 48 bases in frame from base 1. The germline V gene encodes CDR1 MNHEY and CDR2 SMNVEV (reference sequence). V gives up 5 bases and J gives up 5 bases, and the segment between their germline ends measures 16 bases.

The sample belongs to a study of blood T cells in healthy people across ages (dated by TCRdb to 2014 to 2015). Study-wide context: In model experiments, template switching captured roughly one uniquely barcoded TCR beta cDNA molecule for every two T cells. To track age-related changes in TCR beta repertoire diversity, the study relied on deep sequencing normalized with unique cDNA molecular identifiers. The study analyzed two additional independent replicas of 1 million unique cDNA reads from the same blood draw for two donors, one aged 18 to 30 and one aged 80 or older. To avoid experimental bias, donors of different ages were distributed randomly across sequencing lanes. Four age groups were formed from the donors: young (average about 17 years), middle-aged (approximately 40), aged (about 62) and long-lived (around 82).

General conclusions and limits of the study: Observed TCR beta diversity per million T cells fell roughly linearly with age, and a significant reduction was already apparent by age roughly 40. Observed TCR beta diversity correlated strongly with the percentage of naive T cells measured by flow cytometry. Estimates of total diversity from one million sequenced T cells were regarded as lower bounds and underestimates. Conclusive comparison of naive and antigen-experienced compartments was prevented by the profiling of bulk unsorted PBMCs. Compared with the aged group, the long-lived group had more naive CD4+ T cells, fewer expanded clones and increased TCR diversity, suggesting age selection. Because donor CMV infection status was unknown, age-related changes in expanded clonotypes were potentially confounded.

Library preparation employed 5' RACE. A second PCR of about 7 to 12 cycles was run with a J-beta primer mix and a sample-barcoded 5' primer. A unique molecular identifier was introduced onto each TCR beta cDNA molecule by a template-switch 5' adaptor carrying 12 random nucleotides. Each sample yielded at least 2.5 million CDR3-containing paired-end reads. All of the RNA was converted into first-strand cDNA using the Mint cDNA synthesis kit, with a TRBC-specific oligonucleotide serving as the primer. Following uracil-DNA glycosylase treatment, a first 18-cycle PCR with universal primers M1SS and BC2_uni_R was performed on all cDNA. Per the source publication's procedure: Each sample was normalized by randomly selecting 1 million high-quality reads, each carrying a distinct molecular identifier. Instead of being binned into consensus sequences, reads with shared molecular identifiers were discarded. MiTCR, run with a Q25 quality threshold and the strictest error-elimination algorithm, handled CDR3 identification, clonotype clustering and error correction. A nonparametric unseen species model using Euler transformation provided a lower-bound estimate of total TCR beta diversity. The raw public reads went through TCRdb reprocessing: fastp at Q25, MiXCR clone calling, in-frame beta chains kept. Under each unique CDR3 protein, matching rows form one entry showing the most common genes and DNA. None of the V and J calls come from the authors' own analysis; TCRdb made them. Recorded for this sample are fewer than 2 million distinct CDR3 sequences; roughly 43% of them occurred a single time. The ten biggest clones cover roughly 23% of the sample.

The chain joins TRBV27 to TRBJ1-6; a confident D gene designation cannot be given. The origin of this receptor is a human donor in good health. The material sequenced was blood. The CDR3 region: CASSPRLRHDNSPLHF. Read as DNA, the sequence is TGTGCCAGCAGTCCCCGTTTAAGGCATGATAATTCACCCCTCCACTTT.